This T cell receptor beta chain was obtained from a study of blood T cells in healthy people across ages. This clonotype was counted only a few times. The antigen is not known. Study observations and caveats: Greater diversity and more naive CD4+ cells were seen in long-lived donors than in aged donors.

Primers used in a second PCR of roughly 7 to 12 cycles were a sample-barcoded 5' primer and a J-beta primer mix. TCRdb itself ran the 5' RACE reads through MiXCR, one entry per CDR3 protein. The table includes 1,100,000 or so distinct CDR3 sequences, around 43% detected once. Germline trimming cut 0 bases from V and 3 bases from J; bases unmatched to any gene: 7. CDR1 is DFQATT, CDR2 SNEGSKA, per germline (reference sequence). This CDR3 has 15 residues. The clonotype was recovered from a woman in her fifties or sixties in good health. This chain links TRBV20-1 with TRBJ2-7, with 8 bases lining up with TRBD1. Material for sequencing was blood. The CDR3 protein is CSARDLGQGYYEQYF. CDR3 nucleotides: TGCAGTGCTAGAGATCTAGGACAGGGCTACTACGAGCAGTACTTC.